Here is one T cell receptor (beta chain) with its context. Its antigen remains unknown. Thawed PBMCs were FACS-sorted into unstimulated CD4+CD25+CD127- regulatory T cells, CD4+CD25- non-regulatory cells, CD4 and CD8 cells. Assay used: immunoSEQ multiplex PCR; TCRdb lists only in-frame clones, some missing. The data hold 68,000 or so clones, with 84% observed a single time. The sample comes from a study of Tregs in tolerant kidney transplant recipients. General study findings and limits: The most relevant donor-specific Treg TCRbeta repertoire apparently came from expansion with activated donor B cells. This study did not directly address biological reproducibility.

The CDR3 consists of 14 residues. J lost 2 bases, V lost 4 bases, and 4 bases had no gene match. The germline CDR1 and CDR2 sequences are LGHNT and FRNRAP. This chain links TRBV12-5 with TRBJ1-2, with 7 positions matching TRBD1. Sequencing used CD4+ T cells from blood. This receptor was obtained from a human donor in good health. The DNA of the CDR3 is TGTGCTAGTGGTTCGCCGGGACAGAACTATGGCTACACCTTC. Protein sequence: CASGSPGQNYGYTF.